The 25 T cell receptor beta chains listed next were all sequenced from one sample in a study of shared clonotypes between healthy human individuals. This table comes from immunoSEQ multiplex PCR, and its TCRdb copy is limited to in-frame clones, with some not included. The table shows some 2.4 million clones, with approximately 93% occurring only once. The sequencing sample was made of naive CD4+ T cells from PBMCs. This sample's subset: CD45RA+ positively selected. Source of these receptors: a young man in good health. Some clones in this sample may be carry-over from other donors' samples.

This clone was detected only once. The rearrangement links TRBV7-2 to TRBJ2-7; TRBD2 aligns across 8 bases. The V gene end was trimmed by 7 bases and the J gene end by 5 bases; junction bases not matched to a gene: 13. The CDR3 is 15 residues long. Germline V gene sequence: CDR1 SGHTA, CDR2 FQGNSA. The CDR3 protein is CASTQNGRAVNEQYF. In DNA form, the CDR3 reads TGTGCCAGCACCCAGAACGGGAGGGCCGTGAACGAGCAGTACTTC. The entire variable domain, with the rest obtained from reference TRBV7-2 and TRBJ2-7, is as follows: GAGVSQSPSNKVTEKGKDVELRCDPISGHTALYWYRQSLGQGLEFLIYFQGNSAPDKSGLPSDRFSAERTGGSVSTLTIQRTQQEDSAVYLCASTQNGRAVNEQYFGPGTRLTVT.

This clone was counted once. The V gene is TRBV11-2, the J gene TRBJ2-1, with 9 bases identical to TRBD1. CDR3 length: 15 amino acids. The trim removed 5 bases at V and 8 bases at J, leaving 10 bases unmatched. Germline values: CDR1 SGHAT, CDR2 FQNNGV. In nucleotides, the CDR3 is TGTGCCAGCAGCCCGTGGGACAGGGTAGATCATGAGCAGTTCTTC. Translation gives CASSPWDRVDHEQFF.

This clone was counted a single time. DNA for the CDR3: TGTGCCAGCAGTTTCCAGGGACTAGCGGGTCGAAGCTCCTACGAGCAGTACTTC. Protein product: CASSFQGLAGRSSYEQYF. The rearrangement links TRBV28 to TRBJ2-7; 12 bases align to TRBD2. This CDR3 contains 18 residues. After removal of 3 bases from V and 0 bases from J, the junction contained 9 bases not matched to a gene. Per germline, CDR1 MDHEN and CDR2 SYDVKM.

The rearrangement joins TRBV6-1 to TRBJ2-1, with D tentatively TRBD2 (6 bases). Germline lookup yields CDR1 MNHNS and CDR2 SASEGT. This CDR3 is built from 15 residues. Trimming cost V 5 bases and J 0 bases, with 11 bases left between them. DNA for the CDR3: TGTGCCAGCAGTCGGACGGGAGCCTCCTACAATGAGCAGTTCTTC. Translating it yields CASSRTGASYNEQFF.

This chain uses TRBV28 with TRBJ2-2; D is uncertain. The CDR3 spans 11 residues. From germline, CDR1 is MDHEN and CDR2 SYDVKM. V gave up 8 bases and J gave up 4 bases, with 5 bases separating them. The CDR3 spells CASGVTGELFF. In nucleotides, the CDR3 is TGTGCCAGCGGAGTCACCGGGGAGCTGTTTTTT.

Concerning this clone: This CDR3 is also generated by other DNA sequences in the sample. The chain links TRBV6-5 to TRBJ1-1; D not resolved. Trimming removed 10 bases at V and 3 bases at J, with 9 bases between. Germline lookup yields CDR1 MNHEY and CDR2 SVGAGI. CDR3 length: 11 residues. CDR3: CATTRDTEAFF. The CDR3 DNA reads TGTGCCACGACAAGGGACACTGAAGCTTTCTTT.

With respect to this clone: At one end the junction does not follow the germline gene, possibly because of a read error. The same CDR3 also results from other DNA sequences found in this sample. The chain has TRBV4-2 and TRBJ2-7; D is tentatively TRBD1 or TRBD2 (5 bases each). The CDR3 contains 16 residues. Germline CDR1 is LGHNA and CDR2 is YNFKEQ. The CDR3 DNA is TGTGCCAGCAGCCAAGAGACTTACGGGGCCTCCTACGAGCAATACTTC. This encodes CASSQETYGASYEQYF.

The DNA of the CDR3 is TGTGCCAGCAGCAGTGGGACAGCCTCTCGGACCCAGTACTTC. Its translation: CASSSGTASRTQYF. J is TRBJ2-5 and V is TRBV6-5; 7 bases agree with TRBD1. The CDR3 is 14 residues long. Germline CDR1 MNHEY, CDR2 SVGAGI. With 6 bases clipped from V and 7 bases from J, the junction kept 11 bases outside the gene matches.

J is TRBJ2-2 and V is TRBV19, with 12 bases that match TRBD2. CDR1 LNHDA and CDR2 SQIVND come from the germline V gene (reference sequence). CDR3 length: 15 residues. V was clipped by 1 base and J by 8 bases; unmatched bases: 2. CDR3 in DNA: TGTGCCAGTAGTATAGGACTAGCGGGAGTGGGGGAGCTGTTTTTT. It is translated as CASSIGLAGVGELFF.

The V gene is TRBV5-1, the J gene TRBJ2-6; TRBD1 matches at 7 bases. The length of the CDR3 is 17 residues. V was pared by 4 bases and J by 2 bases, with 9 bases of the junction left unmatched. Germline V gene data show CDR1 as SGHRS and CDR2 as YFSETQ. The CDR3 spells CASSDFPQGAGANVLTF. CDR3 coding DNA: TGCGCCAGCAGCGACTTCCCCCAGGGGGCTGGGGCCAACGTCCTGACTTTC.

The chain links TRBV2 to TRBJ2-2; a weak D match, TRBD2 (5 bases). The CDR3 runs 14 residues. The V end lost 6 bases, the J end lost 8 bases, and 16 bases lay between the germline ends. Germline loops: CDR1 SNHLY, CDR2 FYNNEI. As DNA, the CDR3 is TGTGCCAGCAGGGTAGCGACTGGAACAGGGGAGCTGTTTTTT. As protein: CASRVATGTGELFF. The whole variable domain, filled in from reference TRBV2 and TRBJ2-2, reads EPEVTQTPSHQVTQMGQEVILRCVPISNHLYFYWYRQILGQKVEFLVSFYNNEISEKSEIFDDQFSVERPDGSNFTLKIRSTKLEDSAMYFCASRVATGTGELFFGEGSRLTVL.

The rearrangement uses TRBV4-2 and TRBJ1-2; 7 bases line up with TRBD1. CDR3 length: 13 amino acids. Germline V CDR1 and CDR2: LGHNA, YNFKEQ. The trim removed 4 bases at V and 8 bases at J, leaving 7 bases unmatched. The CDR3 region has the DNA TGTGCCAGCAGCCTAGACAGGGTGGGAGGCTACACCTTC. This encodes CASSLDRVGGYTF.

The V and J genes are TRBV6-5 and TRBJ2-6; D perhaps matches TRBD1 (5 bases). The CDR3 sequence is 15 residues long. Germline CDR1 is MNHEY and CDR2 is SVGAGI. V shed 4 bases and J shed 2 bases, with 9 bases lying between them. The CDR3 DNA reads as TGTGCCAGCAGTTCCCAAGGGGCTGGGGCCAACGTCCTGACTTTC. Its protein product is CASSSQGAGANVLTF.

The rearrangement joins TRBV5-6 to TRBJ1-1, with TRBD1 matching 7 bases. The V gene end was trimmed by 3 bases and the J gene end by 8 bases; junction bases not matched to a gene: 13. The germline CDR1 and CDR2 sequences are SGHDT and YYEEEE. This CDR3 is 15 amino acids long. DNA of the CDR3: TGTGCCAGCAGCTCCCCCAGGTCAGGGGGGATAGAAGCTTTCTTT. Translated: CASSSPRSGGIEAFF.

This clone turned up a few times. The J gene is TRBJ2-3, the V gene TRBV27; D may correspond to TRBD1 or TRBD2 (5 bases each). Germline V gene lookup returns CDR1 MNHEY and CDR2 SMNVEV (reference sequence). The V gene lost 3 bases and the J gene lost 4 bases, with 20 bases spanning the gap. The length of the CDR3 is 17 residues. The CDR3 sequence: CASSFSGTAFPADTQYF. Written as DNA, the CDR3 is TGTGCCAGCAGTTTTTCCGGGACGGCTTTCCCGGCAGATACGCAGTATTTT.

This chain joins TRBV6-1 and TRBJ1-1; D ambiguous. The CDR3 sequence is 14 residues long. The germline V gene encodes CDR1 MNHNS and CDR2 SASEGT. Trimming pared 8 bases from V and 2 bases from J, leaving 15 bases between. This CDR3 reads CASGVGILNTEAFF. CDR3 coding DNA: TGTGCCAGCGGAGTCGGCATACTAAACACTGAAGCTTTCTTT.

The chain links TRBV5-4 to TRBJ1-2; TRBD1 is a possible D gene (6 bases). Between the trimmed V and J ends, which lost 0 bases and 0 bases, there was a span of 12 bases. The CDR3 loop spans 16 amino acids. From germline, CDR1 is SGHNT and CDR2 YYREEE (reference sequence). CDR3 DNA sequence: TGTGCCAGCAGCTTGGCGGCAGGGGCTTCTAACTATGGCTACACCTTC. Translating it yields CASSLAAGASNYGYTF.

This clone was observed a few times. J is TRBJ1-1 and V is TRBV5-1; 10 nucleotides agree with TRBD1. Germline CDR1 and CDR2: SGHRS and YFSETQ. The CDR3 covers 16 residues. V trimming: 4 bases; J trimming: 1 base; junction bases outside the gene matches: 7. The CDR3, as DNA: TGCGCCAGCAGCACTCGGACAGGGGGTGAGAACACTGAAGCTTTCTTT. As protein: CASSTRTGGENTEAFF.

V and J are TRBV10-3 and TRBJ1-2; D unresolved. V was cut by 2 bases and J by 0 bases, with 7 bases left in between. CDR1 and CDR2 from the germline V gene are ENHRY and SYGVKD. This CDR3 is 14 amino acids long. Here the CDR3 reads CAISETTANYGYTF. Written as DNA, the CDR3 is TGTGCCATCAGTGAGACCACAGCTAACTATGGCTACACCTTC.

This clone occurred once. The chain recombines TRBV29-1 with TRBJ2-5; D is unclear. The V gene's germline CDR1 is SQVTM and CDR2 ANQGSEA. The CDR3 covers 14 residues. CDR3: CSWNFGRYQETQYF. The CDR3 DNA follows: TGCAGTTGGAATTTCGGCCGCTACCAAGAGACCCAGTACTTC.

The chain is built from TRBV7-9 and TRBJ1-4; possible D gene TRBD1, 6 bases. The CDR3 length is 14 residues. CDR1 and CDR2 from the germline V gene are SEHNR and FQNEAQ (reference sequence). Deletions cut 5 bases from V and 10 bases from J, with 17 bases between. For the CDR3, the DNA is TGTGCCAGCAGCGTTTGGGGGGCGCAAGGAAAACTGTTTTTT. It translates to CASSVWGAQGKLFF.

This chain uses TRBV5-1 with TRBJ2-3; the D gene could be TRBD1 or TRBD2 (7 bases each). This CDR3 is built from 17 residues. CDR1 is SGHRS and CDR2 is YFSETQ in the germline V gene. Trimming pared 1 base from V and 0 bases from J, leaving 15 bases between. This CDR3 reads CASSLRPQGGSTDTQYF. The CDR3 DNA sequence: TGCGCCAGCAGCTTGAGACCGCAGGGGGGGAGCACAGATACGCAGTATTTT.

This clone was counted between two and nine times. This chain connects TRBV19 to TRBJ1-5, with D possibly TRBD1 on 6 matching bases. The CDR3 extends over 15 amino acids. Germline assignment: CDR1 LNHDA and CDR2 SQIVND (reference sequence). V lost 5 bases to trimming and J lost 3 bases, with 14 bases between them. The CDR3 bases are TGTGCCAGTAGTGAAACCCGGGACACCAATCAGCCCCAGCATTTT. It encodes CASSETRDTNQPQHF.

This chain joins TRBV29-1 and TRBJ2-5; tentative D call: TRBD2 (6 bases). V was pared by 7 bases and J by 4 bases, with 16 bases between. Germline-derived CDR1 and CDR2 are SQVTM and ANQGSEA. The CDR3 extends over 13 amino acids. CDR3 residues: CSADLVGGETQYF. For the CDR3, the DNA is TGCAGCGCCGACTTGGTCGGGGGAGAGACCCAGTACTTC.

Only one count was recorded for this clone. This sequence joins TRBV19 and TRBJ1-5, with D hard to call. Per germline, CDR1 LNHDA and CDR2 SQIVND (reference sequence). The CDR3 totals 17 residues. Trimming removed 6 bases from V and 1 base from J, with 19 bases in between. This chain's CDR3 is CASSTPQTSRSNQPQHF. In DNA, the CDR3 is TGTGCCAGTAGCACACCACAGACCTCCCGGAGCAATCAGCCCCAGCATTTT.